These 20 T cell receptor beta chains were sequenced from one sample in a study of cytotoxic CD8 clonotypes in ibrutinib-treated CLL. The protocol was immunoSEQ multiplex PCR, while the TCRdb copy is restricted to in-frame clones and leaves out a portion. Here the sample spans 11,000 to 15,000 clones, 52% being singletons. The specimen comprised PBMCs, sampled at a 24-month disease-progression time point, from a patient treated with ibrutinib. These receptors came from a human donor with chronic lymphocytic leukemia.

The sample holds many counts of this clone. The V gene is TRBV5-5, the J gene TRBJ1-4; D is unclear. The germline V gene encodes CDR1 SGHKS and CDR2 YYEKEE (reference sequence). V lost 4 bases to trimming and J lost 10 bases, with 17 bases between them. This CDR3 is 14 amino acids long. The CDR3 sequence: CASSQVDWPRKLFF. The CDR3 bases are TGTGCCAGCAGCCAGGTCGATTGGCCCCGAAAACTGTTTTTT.

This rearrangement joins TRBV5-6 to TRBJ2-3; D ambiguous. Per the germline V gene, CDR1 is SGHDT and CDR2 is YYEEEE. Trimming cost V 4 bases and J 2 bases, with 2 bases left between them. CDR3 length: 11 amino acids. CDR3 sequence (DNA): TGTGCCAGCAGCAACACAGATACGCAGTATTTT. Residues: CASSNTDTQYF.

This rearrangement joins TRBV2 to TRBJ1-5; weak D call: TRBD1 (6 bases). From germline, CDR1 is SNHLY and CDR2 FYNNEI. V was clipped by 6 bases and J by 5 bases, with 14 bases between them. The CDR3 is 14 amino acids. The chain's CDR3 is CASREPGDHQPQHF. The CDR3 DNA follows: TGTGCCAGCAGGGAACCAGGGGACCATCAGCCCCAGCATTTT.

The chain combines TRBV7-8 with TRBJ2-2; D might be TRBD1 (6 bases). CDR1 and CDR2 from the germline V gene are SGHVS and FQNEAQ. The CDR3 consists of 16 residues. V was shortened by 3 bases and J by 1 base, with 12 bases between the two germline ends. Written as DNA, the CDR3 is TGTGCCAGCAGCTTTATATCGGGACAGAACACCGGGGAGCTGTTTTTT. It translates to CASSFISGQNTGELFF.

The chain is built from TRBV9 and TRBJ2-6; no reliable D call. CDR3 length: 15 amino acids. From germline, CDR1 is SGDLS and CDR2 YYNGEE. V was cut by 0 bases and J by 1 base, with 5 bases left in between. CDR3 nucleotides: TGTGCCAGCAGCGTAGCCCTATCTGGGGCCAACGTCCTGACTTTC. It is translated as CASSVALSGANVLTF. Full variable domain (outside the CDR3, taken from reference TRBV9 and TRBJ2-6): DSGVTQTPKHLITATGQRVTLRCSPRSGDLSVYWYQQSLDQGLQFLIQYYNGEERAKGNILERFSAQQFPDLHSELNLSSLELGDSALYFCASSVALSGANVLTFGAGSRLTVL.

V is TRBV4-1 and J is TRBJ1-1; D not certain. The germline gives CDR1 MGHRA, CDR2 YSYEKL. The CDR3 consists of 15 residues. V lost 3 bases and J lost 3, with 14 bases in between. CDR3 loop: CASSHSTEGDTEAFF. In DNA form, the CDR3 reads TGCGCCAGCAGCCATTCTACCGAGGGAGACACTGAAGCTTTCTTT.

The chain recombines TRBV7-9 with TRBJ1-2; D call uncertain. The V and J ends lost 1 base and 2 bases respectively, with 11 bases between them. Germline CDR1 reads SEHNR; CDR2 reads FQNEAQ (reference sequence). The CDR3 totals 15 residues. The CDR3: CASSLVGGSNYGYTF. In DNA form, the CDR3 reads TGTGCCAGCAGCTTAGTGGGAGGGTCCAACTATGGCTACACCTTC.

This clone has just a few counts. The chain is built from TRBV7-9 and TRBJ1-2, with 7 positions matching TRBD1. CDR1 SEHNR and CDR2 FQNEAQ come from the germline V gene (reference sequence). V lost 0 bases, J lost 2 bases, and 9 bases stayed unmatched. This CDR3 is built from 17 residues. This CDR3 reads CASSLASMTGLNYGYTF. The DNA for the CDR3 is TGTGCCAGCAGCTTAGCTTCAATGACAGGGTTAAACTATGGCTACACCTTC.

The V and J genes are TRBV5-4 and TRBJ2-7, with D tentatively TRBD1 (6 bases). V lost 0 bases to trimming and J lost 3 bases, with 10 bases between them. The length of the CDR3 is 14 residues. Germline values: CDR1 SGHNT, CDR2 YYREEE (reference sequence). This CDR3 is CASSLDRADYEQYF. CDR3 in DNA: TGTGCCAGCAGCTTGGACAGGGCCGACTACGAGCAGTACTTC.

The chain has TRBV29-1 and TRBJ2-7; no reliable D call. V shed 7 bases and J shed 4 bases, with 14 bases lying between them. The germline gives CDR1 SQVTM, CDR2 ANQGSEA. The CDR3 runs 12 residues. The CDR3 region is CSARVSGYEQYF. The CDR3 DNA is TGCAGCGCAAGAGTCTCGGGTTACGAGCAGTACTTC.

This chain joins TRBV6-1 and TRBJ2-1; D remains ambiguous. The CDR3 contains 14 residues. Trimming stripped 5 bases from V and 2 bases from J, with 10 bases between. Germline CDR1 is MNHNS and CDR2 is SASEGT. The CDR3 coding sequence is TGTGCCAGCAGTCCAGTCCGTGCCTACAATGAGCAGTTCTTC. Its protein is CASSPVRAYNEQFF.

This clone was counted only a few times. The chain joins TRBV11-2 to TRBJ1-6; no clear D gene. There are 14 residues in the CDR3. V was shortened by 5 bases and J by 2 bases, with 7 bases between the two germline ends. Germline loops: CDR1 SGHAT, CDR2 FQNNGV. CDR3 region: CASSLRTYNSPLHF. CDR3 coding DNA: TGTGCCAGCAGCCTCAGGACCTATAATTCACCCCTCCACTTT.

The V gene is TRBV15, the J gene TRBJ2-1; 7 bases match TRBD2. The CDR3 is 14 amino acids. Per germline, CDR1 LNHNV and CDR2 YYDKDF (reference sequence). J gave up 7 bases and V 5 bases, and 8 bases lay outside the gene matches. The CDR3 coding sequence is TGTGCCACCAGCGGGGGGGTGGGTAGGAATGAGCAGTTCTTC. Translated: CATSGGVGRNEQFF.

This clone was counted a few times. CDR3 nucleotide sequence: TGCGCCAGCACCCATGCGGACAGCCACACCGGGGAGCTGTTTTTT. This encodes CASTHADSHTGELFF. The chain combines TRBV5-1 with TRBJ2-2, with D perhaps matching TRBD1 (6 bases). V dropped 6 bases and J dropped 3 bases, with 15 bases sitting between them. The CDR3 runs 15 residues. The germline gives CDR1 SGHRS, CDR2 YFSETQ.

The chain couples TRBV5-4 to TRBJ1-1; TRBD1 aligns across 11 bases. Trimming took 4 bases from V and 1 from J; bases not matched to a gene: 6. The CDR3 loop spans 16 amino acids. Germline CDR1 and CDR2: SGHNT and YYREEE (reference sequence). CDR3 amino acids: CASSLGQGVGNTEAFF. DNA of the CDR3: TGTGCCAGCAGCCTGGGACAGGGGGTAGGGAACACTGAAGCTTTCTTT. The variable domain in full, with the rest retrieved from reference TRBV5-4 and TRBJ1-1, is ETGVTQSPTHLIKTRGQQVTLRCSSQSGHNTVSWYQQALGQGPQFIFQYYREEENGRGNFPPRFSGLQFPNYSSELNVNALELDDSALYLCASSLGQGVGNTEAFFGQGTRLTVV.

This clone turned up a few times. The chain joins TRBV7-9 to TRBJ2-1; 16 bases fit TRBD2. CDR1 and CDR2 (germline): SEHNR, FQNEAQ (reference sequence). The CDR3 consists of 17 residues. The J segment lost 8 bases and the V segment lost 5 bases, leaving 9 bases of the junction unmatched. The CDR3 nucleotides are TGTGCCAGCAGCCGACCGGGACTAGCGGGGGGGCATCATGAGCAGTTCTTC. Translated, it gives CASSRPGLAGGHHEQFF.

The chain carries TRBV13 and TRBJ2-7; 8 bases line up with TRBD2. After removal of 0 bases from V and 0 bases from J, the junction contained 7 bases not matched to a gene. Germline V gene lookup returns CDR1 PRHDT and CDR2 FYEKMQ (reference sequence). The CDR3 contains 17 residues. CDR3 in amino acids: CASSLGGLAGFSYEQYF. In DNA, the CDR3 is TGTGCCAGCAGCTTAGGCGGCCTAGCGGGTTTCTCCTACGAGCAGTACTTC. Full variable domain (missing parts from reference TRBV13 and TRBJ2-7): AAGVIQSPRHLIKEKRETATLKCYPIPRHDTVYWYQQGPGQDPQFLISFYEKMQSDKGSIPDRFSAQQFSDYHSELNMSSLELGDSALYFCASSLGGLAGFSYEQYFGPGTRLTVT.

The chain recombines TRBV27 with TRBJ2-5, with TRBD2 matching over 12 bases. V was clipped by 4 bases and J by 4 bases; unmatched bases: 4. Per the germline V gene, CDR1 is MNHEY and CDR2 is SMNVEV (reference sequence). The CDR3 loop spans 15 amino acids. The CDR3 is CASSWLAGGPETQYF. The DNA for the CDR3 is TGTGCCAGCAGTTGGCTAGCGGGGGGGCCAGAGACCCAGTACTTC.

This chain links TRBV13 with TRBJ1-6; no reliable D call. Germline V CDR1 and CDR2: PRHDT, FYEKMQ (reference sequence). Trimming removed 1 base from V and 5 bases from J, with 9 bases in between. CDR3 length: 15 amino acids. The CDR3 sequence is CASSLVGWDNSPLHF. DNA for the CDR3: TGTGCCAGCAGCTTAGTGGGGTGGGATAATTCACCCCTCCACTTT.

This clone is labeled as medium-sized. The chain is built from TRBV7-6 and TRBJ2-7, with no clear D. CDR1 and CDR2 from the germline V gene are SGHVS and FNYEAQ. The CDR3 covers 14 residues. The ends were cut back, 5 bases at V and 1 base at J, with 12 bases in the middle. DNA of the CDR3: TGTGCCAGCAGCCCAAAAGAGGCGTCCTACGAGCAGTACTTC. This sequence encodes CASSPKEASYEQYF.